This passage covers 32 T cell receptor beta chains from one sample sequenced in a study of blood T cell repertoires in COVID-19. TCRdb's table, derived via immunoSEQ multiplex PCR, lists solely in-frame clones and lacks some. The sample carries more than 85,000 clones, around three quarters recorded once. The material sequenced was peripheral blood. The receptor source for this set is a human donor in a cohort sampled during active or convalescent COVID-19.

This clone was counted a few times. This rearrangement joins TRBV2 to TRBJ1-6; TRBD1 matches 9 bases. V trimming: 2 bases; J trimming: 8 bases; junction bases outside the gene matches: 10. This CDR3 is built from 17 residues. Germline CDR1 SNHLY, CDR2 FYNNEI. CDR3 in DNA: TGTGCCAGCAGTGAATTTCTTCTGGACAGGGGTTATTCACCCCTCCACTTT. Protein: CASSEFLLDRGYSPLHF.

The chain employs TRBV29-1 and TRBJ1-6; tentatively, D is TRBD1 (6 bases). CDR3 length: 13 residues. Germline V CDR1 and CDR2: SQVTM, ANQGSEA. V lost 4 bases to trimming and J lost 7 bases, with 11 bases between them. The CDR3 here is CSVGTGPNSPLHF. CDR3 bases: TGCAGCGTTGGAACAGGGCCGAATTCACCCCTCCACTTT.

This clone was counted between two and nine times. Other DNA sequences in this sample translate to the same CDR3. This chain links TRBV6-5 with TRBJ2-5; D might be TRBD2 (6 bases). CDR3 size: 14 residues. The germline CDR1 and CDR2 sequences are MNHEY and SVGAGI. Trimming pared 2 bases from V and 2 bases from J, leaving 9 bases between. For the CDR3, the DNA is TGTGCCAGCAGTTACGGAGGGGCTCAAGAGACCCAGTACTTC. As protein: CASSYGGAQETQYF.

The V and J genes are TRBV19 and TRBJ1-2; TRBD1 is a possible D gene (5 bases). The V and J ends lost 5 bases and 6 bases respectively, with 13 bases between them. Germline loops: CDR1 LNHDA, CDR2 SQIVND (reference sequence). This CDR3 comprises 13 residues. The DNA for the CDR3 is TGTGCCAGTAGTCATGGGGGGAGTGATGGCTACACCTTC. This codes for CASSHGGSDGYTF.

The chain employs TRBV28 and TRBJ2-5, with 11 bases fitting TRBD2. Trimming took 5 bases from V and 1 from J; bases not matched to a gene: 6. Germline CDR1 and CDR2: MDHEN and SYDVKM. The CDR3 spans 16 residues. CDR3 residues: CASSLWTSGSQETQYF. The CDR3 bases are TGTGCCAGCAGTCTCTGGACTAGCGGGTCCCAAGAGACCCAGTACTTC. The variable domain in full, completed from reference TRBV28 and TRBJ2-5, reads DVKVTQSSRYLVKRTGEKVFLECVQDMDHENMFWYRQDPGLGLRLIYFSYDVKMKEKGDIPEGYSVSREKKERFSLILESASTNQTSMYLCASSLWTSGSQETQYFGPGTRLLVL.

The rearrangement links TRBV10-3 to TRBJ2-7; 9 bases agree with TRBD1. V was pared by 3 bases and J by 1 base, with 4 bases of the junction left unmatched. Germline assignment: CDR1 ENHRY and CDR2 SYGVKD. The CDR3 is 15 residues long. The CDR3 sequence: CAISEPGQGSYEQYF. The CDR3 nucleotides read TGTGCCATCAGTGAACCGGGACAGGGATCCTACGAGCAGTACTTC.

This chain connects TRBV4-3 to TRBJ2-1; 7 bases are a match to TRBD1. The CDR3 extends over 14 amino acids. V was pared by 1 base and J by 8 bases, with 5 bases of the junction left unmatched. Germline CDR1 is LGHNA and CDR2 is YSLEER. The CDR3 is CASSQGAGGDEQFF. The CDR3 nucleotides are TGCGCCAGCAGCCAAGGGGCAGGGGGAGATGAGCAGTTCTTC.

The gene calls are TRBV27 and TRBJ1-1; tentative D call: TRBD1 (5 bases). Germline V CDR1 and CDR2: MNHEY, SMNVEV (reference sequence). The V and J ends lost 3 bases and 7 bases respectively, with 15 bases between them. CDR3 length equals 14 residues. As DNA, the CDR3 is TGTGCCAGCAGTTTTCAGGGTCCCCGAGGTGAAGCTTTCTTT. It encodes CASSFQGPRGEAFF.

This clone appeared a few times. This rearrangement joins TRBV5-5 to TRBJ2-7; the D gene is possibly TRBD1 (6 bases). The germline V gene has CDR1 SGHKS and CDR2 YYEKEE (reference sequence). V shed 1 base and J shed 2 bases, with 10 bases lying between them. The CDR3 is made up of 14 amino acids. This chain's CDR3 is CASSLSGTTYEQYF. CDR3 sequence (DNA): TGTGCCAGCAGCTTGTCTGGGACAACCTACGAGCAGTACTTC.

The chain links TRBV5-5 to TRBJ2-1, with 10 bases matching TRBD1. In germline, CDR1 is SGHKS, CDR2 YYEKEE (reference sequence). With V trimmed by 2 bases and J by 2 bases, 1 base remained unmatched. The CDR3 covers 15 residues. The DNA of the CDR3 is TGTGCCAGCAGCTTCGGACAGGGGGCCTACAATGAGCAGTTCTTC. Its translation is CASSFGQGAYNEQFF.

The sample holds a few counts of this clone. The rearrangement joins TRBV7-2 to TRBJ2-3, with D possibly matching TRBD2 (5 bases). The V gene's germline CDR1 is SGHTA and CDR2 FQGNSA. The CDR3 sequence is 16 residues long. Trimming stripped 2 bases from V and 0 bases from J, with 12 bases between. CDR3 sequence (DNA): TGTGCCAGCAGCTTACTGGGGAGTCTAAGCACAGATACGCAGTATTTT. Its protein product is CASSLLGSLSTDTQYF.

The chain uses TRBV9 and TRBJ1-2, with D unresolved. Per germline, CDR1 SGDLS and CDR2 YYNGEE. The CDR3 length is 13 residues. Trimming removed 6 bases at V and 4 bases at J, with 13 bases between. CDR3 residues: CASTLDGIYGYTF. CDR3 bases: TGTGCCAGCACCCTCGACGGGATCTATGGCTACACCTTC.

The CDR3, as DNA: TGTGCCAGCTCACCACGGGACAGGGTGAGATCGGAAGAAAAACTGTTTTTT. Translating it yields CASSPRDRVRSEEKLFF. The chain carries TRBV18 and TRBJ1-4, with TRBD1 matching 9 bases. The length of the CDR3 is 17 residues. With V trimmed by 1 base and J by 8 bases, 11 bases remained unmatched. Germline assignment: CDR1 KGHSH and CDR2 LQKENI.

This clone has just one count. V gene TRBV25-1 combines with J gene TRBJ2-1, with a possible D match to TRBD2 (6 bases). This CDR3 comprises 17 residues. Germline V gene data show CDR1 as MGHDK and CDR2 as SYGVNS. Trimming shortened V by 5 bases and J by 10 bases, and 27 bases separated the two germline ends. DNA of the CDR3: TGTGCCAGCAGTAGCCCCCCTGCTAGCGCCCCCCATTCGGAGCAGTTCTTC. This gives the protein CASSSPPASAPHSEQFF.

This clone was detected a few times. The gene calls are TRBV18 and TRBJ1-2; D is possibly TRBD1 (6 bases). V was shortened by 8 bases and J by 2 bases, with 15 bases between the two germline ends. The CDR3 covers 14 residues. The germline gives CDR1 KGHSH, CDR2 LQKENI. CDR3 region: CASHSGGRNYGYTF. The CDR3 DNA is TGTGCCAGCCACTCGGGGGGCAGGAACTATGGCTACACCTTC.

This clone has a handful of counts. The chain carries TRBV10-3 and TRBJ2-2; 7 bases map to TRBD2. V dropped 7 bases and J dropped 6; count of bases not matched to a gene: 8. Germline CDR1 is ENHRY and CDR2 is SYGVKD. The CDR3 extends over 14 amino acids. CDR3 coding DNA: TGTGCCATCATGGGCGGGAGATGGGCCGGGGAGCTGTTTTTT. Translation gives CAIMGGRWAGELFF.

DNA for the CDR3: TGTGCCAGCAGTACAATTGGACAGGCGAACACTGAAGCTTTCTTT. The encoded protein is CASSTIGQANTEAFF. This chain uses TRBV6-6 with TRBJ1-1; 7 positions agree with TRBD1. V shed 5 bases, J shed 1 base, and the junction held 7 bases outside the gene matches. The CDR3 totals 15 residues. Germline V gene data show CDR1 as MNHNY and CDR2 as SVGAGI (reference sequence).

This chain joins TRBV5-1 and TRBJ1-1, with TRBD1 matching 9 bases. The CDR3 sequence is 14 residues long. J gave up 6 bases and V 1 base, and 4 bases lay outside the gene matches. CDR1 is SGHRS, CDR2 YFSETQ, per germline. CDR3 DNA sequence: TGCGCCAGCAGCTTGTTCGGGACAGGGTCTGAAGCTTTCTTT. Amino acids: CASSLFGTGSEAFF.

The chain carries TRBV6-5 and TRBJ2-7; D perhaps matches TRBD1 (6 bases). The CDR3 spans 13 residues. V lost 2 bases and J lost 5, with 10 bases in between. Germline CDR1 is MNHEY and CDR2 is SVGAGI. DNA of the CDR3: TGTGCCAGCAGTTACGCAGGGGAGAACGAGCAGTACTTC. Protein product: CASSYAGENEQYF.

V gene TRBV30 combines with J gene TRBJ2-7; 7 nucleotides agree with TRBD2. Germline loops: CDR1 GTSNPN, CDR2 SVGIG (reference sequence). CDR3 size: 14 residues. The trim removed 2 bases at V and 6 bases at J, leaving 10 bases unmatched. As DNA, the CDR3 is TGTGCCTGGAGTTTCGGCGGGAGCGCCCTCGAGCAGTACTTC. Its protein product is CAWSFGGSALEQYF.

This rearrangement joins TRBV7-2 to TRBJ1-1; 7 bases match TRBD1. V lost 3 bases, J lost 6 bases, and 7 bases stayed unmatched. Looked up from germline, CDR1 is SGHTA and CDR2 is FQGNSA. The CDR3 length is 14 residues. CDR3 region: CASSFFSDRAEAFF. For the CDR3, the DNA is TGTGCCAGCAGCTTTTTCTCTGACAGGGCTGAAGCTTTCTTT.

The gene calls are TRBV19 and TRBJ2-2; tentative D call: TRBD1 (6 bases). This CDR3 region has 16 residues. V lost 4 bases to trimming and J lost 1 base, with 13 bases between them. Germline V gives CDR1 LNHDA, CDR2 SQIVND (reference sequence). This chain's CDR3 is CASSRSSGQNTGELFF. The CDR3 DNA follows: TGTGCCAGTAGTAGGTCCTCGGGACAGAACACCGGGGAGCTGTTTTTT.

This chain connects TRBV11-2 to TRBJ2-5, with D possibly being TRBD2 (6 bases). CDR3 length: 17 residues. V gave up 1 base and J gave up 0 bases, with 15 bases separating them. Germline V gene lookup returns CDR1 SGHAT and CDR2 FQNNGV. CDR3 amino acids: CASSLVQFGGYQETQYF. As DNA, the CDR3 is TGTGCCAGCAGCTTAGTCCAATTTGGGGGGTACCAAGAGACCCAGTACTTC.

The rearrangement joins TRBV19 to TRBJ2-7; TRBD1 aligns across 8 bases. This CDR3 contains 14 residues. The J segment lost 2 bases and the V segment lost 2 bases, leaving 2 bases of the junction unmatched. The germline V gene has CDR1 LNHDA and CDR2 SQIVND (reference sequence). CDR3 DNA: TGTGCCAGTAGTATAACAGGGGGTACCTACGAGCAGTACTTC. Amino acids: CASSITGGTYEQYF.

The V call is TRBV7-9, the J call TRBJ2-7, with D possibly matching TRBD1 (5 bases). V was trimmed by 5 bases and J by 1 base, leaving 9 bases between them. CDR1 and CDR2 from the germline V gene are SEHNR and FQNEAQ (reference sequence). The CDR3 has 13 amino acids. The CDR3 is CASSRRQSYEQYF. The DNA for the CDR3 is TGTGCCAGCAGCCGCCGACAGTCCTACGAGCAGTACTTC.

This clone was detected only a few times. This sequence joins TRBV30 and TRBJ1-1; perhaps TRBD1 as D (5 bases). The CDR3 spans 10 residues. CDR1 GTSNPN and CDR2 SVGIG come from the germline V gene (reference sequence). V was shortened by 7 bases and J by 4 bases, with 7 bases between the two germline ends. The CDR3 nucleotides read TGTGCCTACAGGAGCACTGAAGCTTTCTTT. It yields the protein CAYRSTEAFF.

This clone was seen just once. This chain connects TRBV5-1 to TRBJ2-4, with TRBD2 identical over 12 bases. The germline V gene has CDR1 SGHRS and CDR2 YFSETQ. The CDR3 has 18 amino acids. V was clipped by 5 bases and J by 6 bases; unmatched bases: 15. For the CDR3, the DNA is TGCGCCAGCAGGGATGGGACTAGCGGGTCGGCAAGGGGAAACATTCAGTACTTC. Translation gives CASRDGTSGSARGNIQYF.

This clone has more than one count but fewer than ten. The rearrangement uses TRBV7-8 and TRBJ2-2; weak D call: TRBD2 (5 bases). V was trimmed by 4 bases and J by 3 bases, leaving 15 bases between them. Germline assignment: CDR1 SGHVS and CDR2 FQNEAQ. The CDR3 extends over 16 amino acids. This chain's CDR3 is CASSSEGVPYTGELFF. For the CDR3, the DNA is TGTGCCAGCAGCTCAGAGGGAGTACCATACACCGGGGAGCTGTTTTTT.

The chain recombines TRBV18 with TRBJ2-1; 12 bases match TRBD1. Germline values: CDR1 KGHSH, CDR2 LQKENI. The CDR3 covers 15 residues. V lost 6 bases to trimming and J lost 8 bases; unmatched junction nucleotides: 8. CDR3 nucleotide sequence: TGTGCCAGCTCGGACCGGGACAGGGGGCTTTATGAGCAGTTCTTC. It translates to CASSDRDRGLYEQFF. Variable domain in full (rest from reference TRBV18 and TRBJ2-1): NAGVMQNPRHLVRRRGQEARLRCSPMKGHSHVYWYRQLPEEGLKFMVYLQKENIIDESGMPKERFSAEFPKEGPSILRIQQVVRGDSAAYFCASSDRDRGLYEQFFGPGTRLTVL.

This sequence joins TRBV11-2 and TRBJ2-7; possible D gene TRBD1, 6 bases. In germline, CDR1 is SGHAT, CDR2 FQNNGV. V lost 1 base, J lost 6 bases, and 22 bases lay in between. CDR3 length: 17 amino acids. The CDR3 nucleotides are TGTGCCAGCAGCTTAGTCGCGACAGGAACCACCCTAGGCGAGCAGTACTTC. Encoded protein: CASSLVATGTTLGEQYF.

V is TRBV5-5 and J is TRBJ2-7; a possible D gene is TRBD1 (6 bases). V was cut by 2 bases and J by 7 bases, with 16 bases left in between. Germline V lookup: CDR1 SGHKS, CDR2 YYEKEE (reference sequence). CDR3 length: 14 residues. CDR3 in amino acids: CASSFRDTLLEQYF. CDR3 nucleotides: TGTGCCAGCAGCTTTCGGGACACCCTCCTAGAGCAGTACTTC.

The chain recombines TRBV7-9 with TRBJ1-2, with D uncertain. Germline V gives CDR1 SEHNR, CDR2 FQNEAQ (reference sequence). The CDR3 consists of 14 residues. V was pared by 2 bases and J by 8 bases, with 15 bases between. CDR3 DNA: TGTGCCAGCAGCTTACAGGTCAAGGCCCTGGGCTACACCTTC. Translation gives CASSLQVKALGYTF.